These 20 T cell receptor beta chains were all obtained from the same sample, sequenced in a study of type 1 and type 2 diabetes patients. The PCR template was genomic DNA. A primer set of 30 forward and 13 reverse primers amplified the CDR3. One entry per CDR3 protein results from TCRdb running MiXCR on the multiplex PCR reads. The top ten hold roughly 13% of the sample, which has 280,000 or so distinct CDR3 sequences, 40% to 50% seen once. The sample taken for sequencing was peripheral blood mononuclear cells (PBMCs). These receptors originate from a man between 18 and 35 years old with type 2 diabetes.

This clonotype occurred a few times. V usage is TRBV10-1 and J usage is TRBJ1-2; D call uncertain. V was pared by 0 bases and J by 6 bases, with 11 bases between. In germline, CDR1 is WNHNN, CDR2 SYGVQD (reference sequence). The CDR3 totals 14 residues. The CDR3 loop is CASSESRTSDGYTF. CDR3 nucleotide sequence: TGCGCCAGCAGTGAGTCCCGGACGTCTGATGGCTACACCTTC.

This clonotype was recorded a few times. The chain joins TRBV7-2 to TRBJ1-3; no clear D. CDR3 length: 12 amino acids. Trimming removed 8 bases at V and 9 bases at J, with 14 bases between. Germline CDR1 and CDR2: SGHTA and FQGNSA. The CDR3 here is CASGSVYGTIYF. In DNA form, the CDR3 reads TGTGCCAGCGGTTCGGTTTACGGCACCATATATTTT.

This clonotype appeared a few times. The rearrangement links TRBV11-3 to TRBJ1-6, with D possibly being TRBD1 (5 bases). CDR1 and CDR2 (germline): SGHNT, YENEEA. V shed 8 bases and J shed 7 bases, with 12 bases lying between them. This CDR3 is 13 amino acids long. The CDR3 sequence is CASSQDPNSPLHF. The CDR3 nucleotides are TGTGCCAGCTCACAGGATCCCAATTCACCCCTCCACTTT.

The J gene is TRBJ1-2, the V gene TRBV2, with a weak D call TRBD1 (6 bases). CDR1 is SNHLY, CDR2 FYNNEI, per germline. This CDR3 spans 14 amino acids. Trimming left V 6 bases short and J 3 bases short, with 14 bases between. CDR3 DNA sequence: TGTGCCAGCAGCCCCCCGGGGACACACTATGGCTACACCTTC. Its translation is CASSPPGTHYGYTF.

This sequence joins TRBV20-1 and TRBJ2-7; D unclear. CDR3 length: 15 residues. The germline gives CDR1 DFQATT, CDR2 SNEGSKA (reference sequence). V was cut by 6 bases and J by 0 bases, with 18 bases left in between. The CDR3 bases are TGCAGTGCCCTCCCGGCTCCCCTTAGCTCCTACGAGCAGTACTTC. Residues: CSALPAPLSSYEQYF.

This clonotype was picked up a small number of times. CDR3 sequence reads: CATSDGSTDTQYF. The CDR3 nucleotides read TGTGCCACCAGTGATGGATCCACAGATACGCAGTATTTT. The chain is built from TRBV24-1 and TRBJ2-3; no reliable D call. The CDR3 runs 13 residues. Deletions cut 3 bases from V and 2 bases from J, with 5 bases between. Per germline, CDR1 KGHDR and CDR2 SFDVKD.

This chain links TRBV6-5 with TRBJ1-2; D gene ambiguous. V gave up 0 bases and J gave up 7 bases, with 15 bases separating them. The CDR3 contains 15 residues. From germline, CDR1 is MNHEY and CDR2 SVGAGI. The CDR3 loop is CASSYSNRQSGGYTF. CDR3 coding DNA: TGTGCCAGCAGTTACTCGAATAGGCAGTCTGGTGGCTACACCTTC.

A single count supports this clonotype. The rearrangement joins TRBV2 to TRBJ2-7; TRBD1 agrees at 12 bases. This CDR3 contains 17 residues. Unmatched junction bases numbered 11, after V lost 5 bases and J lost 3 bases. CDR1 and CDR2 from the germline V gene are SNHLY and FYNNEI. CDR3 region: CASSFRGQGAFGYEQYF. In nucleotides, the CDR3 is TGTGCCAGCAGTTTCAGGGGACAGGGGGCTTTCGGCTACGAGCAGTACTTC.

This clonotype was seen more than once but under ten times. The chain carries TRBV20-1 and TRBJ2-3, with a possible D match to TRBD2 (6 bases). The CDR3 extends over 14 amino acids. The V end was cut by 3 bases, the J end by 2 bases, with 12 bases between. The germline CDR1 and CDR2 sequences are DFQATT and SNEGSKA (reference sequence). The CDR3 nucleotides read TGCAGTGCTAGGGGACTCGCGTACACAGATACGCAGTATTTT. It encodes CSARGLAYTDTQYF.

Turning to this clonotype: Possible read error: a much larger clone is one base away. V usage is TRBV29-1 and J usage is TRBJ2-1, with D perhaps given as TRBD1 or TRBD2 (5 bases each). CDR1 and CDR2 from the germline V gene are SQVTM and ANQGSEA. CDR3 size: 17 residues. This CDR3 reads CSIEVEVRSGNDNEQFF. CDR3 in DNA: TGCAGCATTGAAGTGGAGGTTAGGTCAGGGAACGACAATGAGCAGTTCTTC.

The rearrangement uses TRBV28 and TRBJ2-7; 7 positions agree with TRBD1. The trim removed 6 bases at V and 6 bases at J, leaving 8 bases unmatched. The germline CDR1 and CDR2 sequences are MDHEN and SYDVKM. CDR3 length: 13 residues. CDR3 bases: TGTGCCAGCAGCCCGACAGGGCGGCTCGAGCAGTACTTC. It translates to CASSPTGRLEQYF.

This clonotype was detected ten times or more. The rearrangement uses TRBV25-1 and TRBJ1-1; D not certain. CDR1 and CDR2 from the germline V gene are MGHDK and SYGVNS. V lost 6 bases and J lost 2, with 4 bases in between. The CDR3 length is 11 residues. CDR3 DNA sequence: TGTGCCAGCAGCGGAAACACTGAAGCTTTCTTT. Amino acids: CASSGNTEAFF.

This clonotype was observed a few times. The CDR3 is CASSPGQYYEQYF. The CDR3 DNA reads TGCGCCAGCAGTCCCGGACAATACTACGAGCAGTACTTC. This rearrangement joins TRBV5-1 to TRBJ2-7; weak D call: TRBD1 (5 bases). CDR1 is SGHRS and CDR2 is YFSETQ in the germline V gene. CDR3 length: 13 residues. V was shortened by 5 bases and J by 3 bases, with 12 bases between the two germline ends.

This chain joins TRBV20-1 and TRBJ2-5, with no clear D. Trimming cost V 1 base and J 2 bases, with 11 bases left between them. The CDR3 length is 14 residues. Per germline, CDR1 DFQATT and CDR2 SNEGSKA (reference sequence). The CDR3 DNA reads as TGCAGTGCTAGAGGGTACAGTACGCAAGAGACCCAGTACTTC. Translating gives CSARGYSTQETQYF.

The V gene is TRBV7-4, the J gene TRBJ2-2; tentative D call: TRBD1 (6 bases). The V end was cut by 3 bases, the J end by 3 bases, with 11 bases between. This CDR3 contains 15 residues. Germline V CDR1 and CDR2: SGHVT, SQSDAQ. The CDR3 reads CASSFYTGYTGELFF. Written as DNA, the CDR3 is TGTGCCAGCAGCTTCTATACAGGGTACACCGGGGAGCTGTTTTTT.

This clonotype showed up just a few times. The genes are TRBV19 and TRBJ1-1; no clear D. In germline, CDR1 is LNHDA, CDR2 SQIVND (reference sequence). The CDR3 is 11 amino acids. CDR3 sequence reads: CATLWGAEAFF. As DNA, the CDR3 is TGTGCAACACTGTGGGGAGCTGAAGCTTTCTTT.

The J gene is TRBJ1-6, the V gene TRBV4-1; perhaps TRBD1 as D (6 bases). The CDR3 runs 16 residues. Per the germline V gene, CDR1 is MGHRA and CDR2 is YSYEKL. Between the trimmed V and J ends, which lost 3 bases and 0 bases, there was a span of 9 bases. CDR3 in amino acids: CASSQDSSSYNSPLHF. DNA for the CDR3: TGCGCCAGCAGCCAGGACAGTAGCTCCTATAATTCACCCCTCCACTTT.

The gene calls are TRBV2 and TRBJ2-7; tentatively, D is TRBD1 (6 bases). The CDR3 has 14 amino acids. From germline, CDR1 is SNHLY and CDR2 FYNNEI. The V gene lost 6 bases and the J gene lost 2 bases, with 14 bases spanning the gap. The CDR3 is CASRQTGFAYEQYF. CDR3 DNA sequence: TGTGCCAGCAGACAAACAGGGTTTGCCTACGAGCAGTACTTC.

This clonotype was found a few times. This chain uses TRBV30 with TRBJ1-6, with D uncertain. The germline gives CDR1 GTSNPN, CDR2 SVGIG (reference sequence). CDR3 length equals 10 residues. The V end was cut by 7 bases, the J end by 14 bases, with 12 bases between. DNA of the CDR3: TGTGCCTCCGGTTTTGAGGCCCTCCACTTT. Translated: CASGFEALHF.

This clonotype has a count of ten or more. V gene TRBV7-8 combines with J gene TRBJ2-7, with D possibly being TRBD2 (6 bases). The V and J ends lost 5 bases and 2 bases respectively, with 16 bases between them. The CDR3 is made up of 15 amino acids. The germline V gene has CDR1 SGHVS and CDR2 FQNEAQ. The CDR3: CASSPMGGRTYEQYF. In DNA, the CDR3 is TGTGCCAGCAGCCCAATGGGGGGACGAACCTACGAGCAGTACTTC.